These T cell receptor beta chains were read from a single sample in a study of blood T cell repertoires in COVID-19. Using immunoSEQ multiplex PCR, the repertoire was profiled, and TCRdb retains in-frame clones only, with some absent. The table includes about 99,000 clones, about four fifths detected once. Sequenced: peripheral blood. The receptors shown here come from an elderly man with COVID-19, enrolled during active disease. CDR3s include the opening cysteine and the closing phenylalanine or tryptophan.

v_gene,CDR3aa
TRBV5-6,CASSWLATRGSTDTQYF
TRBV12-3/TRBV12-4,CASTQQETQYF
TRBV4-1,CASRPVARNLYGYTF
TRBV27,CASSSLTGTGANQPQHF
TRBV29-1,CSVGRGGGTGELFF
TRBV24-1,CATGTSGYNEQFF
TRBV3-1/TRBV3-2,CASSRRQGADEQYF
TRBV14,CASSLITANTEAFF
TRBV7-2,CASSFAVQETQYF
TRBV29-1,CSAQGGDYTEAFF
TRBV6-1,CASSEQAGGYNEQFF
TRBV3-1/TRBV3-2,CASSQGTSGSETQYF